This T cell receptor (beta chain) comes out of a study of cytomegalovirus exposure and HLA in healthy donors. PCR used 60 Vbeta primers and 13 Jbeta primers. Sequenced by immunoSEQ multiplex PCR; TCRdb stores in-frame clones only, minus some. The sample records 63,000 or so clones, around 80% being singletons. Germline V gene sequence: CDR1 SQVTM, CDR2 ANQGSEA. Trimming took off 5 bases at V and 0 bases at J, with 8 bases between the two ends. The CDR3 contains 14 residues. The sequencing sample was made of PBMCs. The chain has TRBV29-1 and TRBJ2-6; D is perhaps TRBD2 (6 bases). The sequence was obtained from a woman aged 25 to 39 in good health and CMV-seronegative. The CDR3 DNA follows: TGCAGCGTTTCGGAGGGCTCTGGGGCCAACGTCCTGACTTTC. It translates to CSVSEGSGANVLTF.